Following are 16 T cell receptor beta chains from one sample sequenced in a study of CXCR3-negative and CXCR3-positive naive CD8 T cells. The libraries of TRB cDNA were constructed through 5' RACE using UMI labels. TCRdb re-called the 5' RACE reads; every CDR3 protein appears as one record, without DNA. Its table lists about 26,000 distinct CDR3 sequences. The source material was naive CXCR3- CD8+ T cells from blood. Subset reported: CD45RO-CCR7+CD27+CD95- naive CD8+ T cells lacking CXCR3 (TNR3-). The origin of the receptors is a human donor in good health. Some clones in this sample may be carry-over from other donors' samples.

The CDR3 protein is CSVSRAQAGELFF. This chain connects TRBV29-1 to TRBJ2-2; lacking DNA, the TRBD2 call made by TCRdb goes unchecked. The CDR3 covers 13 residues. The germline gives CDR1 SQVTM, CDR2 ANQGSEA.

The CDR3 spells CASSTLAGGEDEQFF. The chain is built from TRBV9 and TRBJ2-1; TCRdb's D call, TRBD2, is unchecked because there is no DNA. The germline CDR1 and CDR2 sequences are SGDLS and YYNGEE. This CDR3 has 15 residues.

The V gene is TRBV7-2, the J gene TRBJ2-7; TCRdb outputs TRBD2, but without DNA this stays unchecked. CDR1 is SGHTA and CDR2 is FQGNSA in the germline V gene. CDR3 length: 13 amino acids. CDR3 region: CASRGTASYEQYF.

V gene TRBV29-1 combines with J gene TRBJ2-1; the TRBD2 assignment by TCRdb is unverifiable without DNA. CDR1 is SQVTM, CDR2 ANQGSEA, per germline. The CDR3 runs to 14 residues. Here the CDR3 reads CSIRGLAGYNEQFF.

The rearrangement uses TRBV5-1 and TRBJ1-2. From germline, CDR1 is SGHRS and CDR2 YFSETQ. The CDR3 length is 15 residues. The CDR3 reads CASSLDTFTNYGYTF. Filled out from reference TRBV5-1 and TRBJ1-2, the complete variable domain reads KAGVTQTPRYLIKTRGQQVTLSCSPISGHRSVSWYQQTPGQGLQFLFEYFSETQRNKGNFPGRFSGRQFSNSRSEMNVSTLELGDSALYLCASSLDTFTNYGYTFGSGTRLTVV.

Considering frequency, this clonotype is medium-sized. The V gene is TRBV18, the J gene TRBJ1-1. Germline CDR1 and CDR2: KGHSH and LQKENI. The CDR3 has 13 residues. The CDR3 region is CASSPPLNTEAFF.

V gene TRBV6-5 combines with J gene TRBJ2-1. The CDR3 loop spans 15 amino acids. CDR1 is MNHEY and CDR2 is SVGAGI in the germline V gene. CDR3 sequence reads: CASSLVPSSYNEQFF.

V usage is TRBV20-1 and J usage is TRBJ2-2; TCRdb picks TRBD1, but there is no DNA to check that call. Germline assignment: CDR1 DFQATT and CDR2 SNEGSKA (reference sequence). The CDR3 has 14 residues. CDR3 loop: CSASKGADTGELFF.

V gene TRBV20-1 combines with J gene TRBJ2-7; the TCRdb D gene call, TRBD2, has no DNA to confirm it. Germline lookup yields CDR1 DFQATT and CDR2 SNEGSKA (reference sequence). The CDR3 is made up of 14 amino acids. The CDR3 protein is CSAYGTSVLYEQYF.

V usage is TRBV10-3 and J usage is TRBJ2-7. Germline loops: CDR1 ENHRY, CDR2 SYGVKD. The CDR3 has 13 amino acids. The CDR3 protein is CAISESPSYEQYF.

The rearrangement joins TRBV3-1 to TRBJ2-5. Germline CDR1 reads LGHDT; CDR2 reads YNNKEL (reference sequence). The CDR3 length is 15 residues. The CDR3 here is CASSQALASLETQYF.

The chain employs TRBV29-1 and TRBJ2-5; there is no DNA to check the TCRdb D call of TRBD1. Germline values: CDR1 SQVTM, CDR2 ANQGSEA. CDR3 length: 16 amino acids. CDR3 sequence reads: CSVEDLRGQVQETQYF.

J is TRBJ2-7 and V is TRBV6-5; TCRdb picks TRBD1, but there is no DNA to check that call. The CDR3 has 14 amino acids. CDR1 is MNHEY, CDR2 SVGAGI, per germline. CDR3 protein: CASSFRGAGYEQYF.

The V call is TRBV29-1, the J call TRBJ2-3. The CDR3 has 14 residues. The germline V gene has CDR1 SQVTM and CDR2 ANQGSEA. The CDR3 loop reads CSVEDASSTDTQYF.

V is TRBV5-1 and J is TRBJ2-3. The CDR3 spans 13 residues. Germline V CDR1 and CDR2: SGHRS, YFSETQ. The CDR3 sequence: CASSLLKTDTQYF.

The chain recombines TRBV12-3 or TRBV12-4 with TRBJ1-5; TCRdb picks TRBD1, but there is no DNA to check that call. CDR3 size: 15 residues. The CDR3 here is CASRETGGLAQPQHF.